These T cell receptor beta chains were read from a single sample in a study of blood T cell repertoires in COVID-19. The repertoire was sequenced with immunoSEQ multiplex PCR; TCRdb's copy has only in-frame clones and lacks some. Of around 100,000 clones listed, around four fifths are singletons. Sequencing was performed on peripheral blood. These receptors came from a woman in her 70s with acute or convalescent COVID-19. The CDR3 runs from the conserved cysteine through the conserved F or W. The order of the fields is V gene, CDR3 length, clone size, D gene, J gene, CDR3 protein, CDR3 DNA. A D gene is named only where the DNA matches it firmly. Expanded clones get a size class; other rows say once, few or many, or leave the size out.

v_gene: TRBV2
len: 10
abundance: .
d_gene: .
j_gene: TRBJ2-7
CDR3aa: CASNRDRQYF
CDR3nt: TGTGCCAGCAACCGGGATAGGCAGTACTTC

v_gene: TRBV3-1/TRBV3-2
len: 14
abundance: .
d_gene: TRBD1
j_gene: TRBJ1-5
CDR3aa: CASSQFTGDQPQHF
CDR3nt: TGTGCCAGCAGCCAATTTACAGGGGATCAGCCCCAGCATTTT

v_gene: TRBV6-5
len: 15
abundance: .
d_gene: .
j_gene: TRBJ1-1
CDR3aa: CASSPRISVNTEAFF
CDR3nt: TGTGCCAGCAGTCCGAGAATTAGTGTGAACACTGAAGCTTTCTTT

v_gene: TRBV2
len: 13
abundance: .
d_gene: TRBD1
j_gene: TRBJ1-2
CDR3aa: CASGGQGANGYTF
CDR3nt: TGTGCCAGCGGGGGACAGGGGGCAAATGGCTACACCTTC

v_gene: TRBV2
len: 12
abundance: .
d_gene: TRBD1
j_gene: TRBJ1-1
CDR3aa: CASRAGGTEAFF
CDR3nt: TGTGCCAGCAGGGCAGGGGGAACTGAAGCTTTCTTT

v_gene: TRBV10-3
len: 14
abundance: many
d_gene: TRBD2
j_gene: TRBJ2-1
CDR3aa: CATNLAGEYNEQFF
CDR3nt: TGTGCCACCAACCTAGCGGGGGAGTACAATGAGCAGTTCTTC

v_gene: TRBV7-2
len: 15
abundance: .
d_gene: TRBD1
j_gene: TRBJ1-2
CDR3aa: CASSSRTGNIYGYTF
CDR3nt: TGTGCCAGCAGCTCTAGGACAGGGAACATCTATGGCTACACCTTC

v_gene: TRBV2
len: 15
abundance: once
d_gene: TRBD1
j_gene: TRBJ2-7
CDR3aa: CASSESPGQGDEQYF
CDR3nt: TGTGCCAGCAGTGAATCTCCGGGACAGGGAGACGAGCAGTACTTC

v_gene: TRBV5-5
len: 14
abundance: .
d_gene: TRBD1
j_gene: TRBJ1-6
CDR3aa: CASSSPGQGFPLHF
CDR3nt: TGTGCCAGCAGTTCGCCGGGACAGGGATTCCCCCTCCACTTT

v_gene: TRBV4-2
len: 19
abundance: .
d_gene: TRBD2
j_gene: TRBJ2-2
CDR3aa: CASSQVTSGPSSNTGELFF
CDR3nt: TGTGCCAGCAGCCAAGTGACTAGCGGGCCCTCATCGAACACCGGGGAGCTGTTTTTT

v_gene: TRBV4-3
len: 15
abundance: .
d_gene: .
j_gene: TRBJ1-2
CDR3aa: CASSQDTTWEYGYTF
CDR3nt: TGCGCCAGCAGCCAAGATACCACGTGGGAGTATGGCTACACCTTC

v_gene: TRBV7-6
len: 15
abundance: .
d_gene: .
j_gene: TRBJ2-2
CDR3aa: CASRPTGAYTGELFF
CDR3nt: TGTGCCAGCAGGCCGACAGGAGCATACACCGGGGAGCTGTTTTTT

v_gene: TRBV19
len: 15
abundance: .
d_gene: TRBD1
j_gene: TRBJ1-1
CDR3aa: CASSKPGTGVTEAFF
CDR3nt: TGTGCCAGTAGTAAACCCGGGACAGGGGTAACTGAAGCTTTCTTT

v_gene: TRBV7-2
len: 13
abundance: .
d_gene: .
j_gene: TRBJ1-1
CDR3aa: CASRQQANTEAFF
CDR3nt: TGTGCCAGCAGACAACAGGCGAACACTGAAGCTTTCTTT

v_gene: TRBV19
len: 13
abundance: .
d_gene: .
j_gene: TRBJ2-1
CDR3aa: CASKAGAHNEQFF
CDR3nt: TGTGCCAGTAAGGCAGGGGCCCACAATGAGCAGTTCTTC

v_gene: TRBV2
len: 11
abundance: .
d_gene: .
j_gene: TRBJ2-4
CDR3aa: CASSYDKQQYF
CDR3nt: TGTGCCAGCAGCTATGACAAACAGCAGTACTTC

v_gene: TRBV2
len: 15
abundance: .
d_gene: TRBD1
j_gene: TRBJ1-4
CDR3aa: CASSQMAGGGEKLFF
CDR3nt: TGTGCCAGCAGCCAAATGGCAGGGGGAGGTGAAAAACTGTTTTTT

v_gene: TRBV30
len: 13
abundance: .
d_gene: .
j_gene: TRBJ1-1
CDR3aa: CAWSHNTNTEAFF
CDR3nt: TGTGCCTGGAGCCATAACACGAACACTGAAGCTTTCTTT

v_gene: TRBV11-3
len: 14
abundance: .
d_gene: .
j_gene: TRBJ2-3
CDR3aa: CASSLAGYTDTQYF
CDR3nt: TGTGCCAGCAGCTTAGCCGGGTACACAGATACGCAGTATTTT

v_gene: TRBV2
len: 15
abundance: .
d_gene: .
j_gene: TRBJ1-5
CDR3aa: CASSDEGRLGQPQHF
CDR3nt: TGTGCCAGCAGTGATGAGGGGAGGTTAGGGCAGCCCCAGCATTTT

v_gene: TRBV7-3
len: 12
abundance: .
d_gene: .
j_gene: TRBJ2-2
CDR3aa: CASSRLTGELFF
CDR3nt: TGTGCCAGCAGCCGTCTCACCGGGGAGCTGTTTTTT

v_gene: TRBV3-1/TRBV3-2
len: 18
abundance: .
d_gene: TRBD1
j_gene: TRBJ1-5
CDR3aa: CASSQERGPAGSYQPQHF
CDR3nt: TGTGCCAGCAGCCAGGAAAGGGGGCCGGCAGGGTCATACCAGCCCCAGCATTTT

v_gene: TRBV5-1
len: 16
abundance: .
d_gene: .
j_gene: TRBJ2-2
CDR3aa: CASSLAGFANTGELFF
CDR3nt: TGCGCCAGCAGCCTGGCCGGGTTCGCTAACACCGGGGAGCTGTTTTTT

v_gene: TRBV7-2
len: 17
abundance: .
d_gene: TRBD1
j_gene: TRBJ2-5
CDR3aa: CASSSITGGRVMETQYF
CDR3nt: TGTGCCAGCAGCTCCATTACAGGGGGTAGGGTGATGGAGACCCAGTACTTC

v_gene: TRBV12-3/TRBV12-4
len: 12
abundance: .
d_gene: .
j_gene: TRBJ1-1
CDR3aa: CASSQALGRAFF
CDR3nt: TGTGCCAGCAGCCAAGCCCTGGGGAGAGCTTTCTTT

v_gene: TRBV28
len: 14
abundance: many
d_gene: TRBD2
j_gene: TRBJ2-3
CDR3aa: CASSFLAGTDTQYF
CDR3nt: TGTGCCAGCAGTTTCCTAGCGGGGACAGATACGCAGTATTTT

v_gene: TRBV14
len: 12
abundance: few
d_gene: .
j_gene: TRBJ1-2
CDR3aa: CASSQGTFGYTF
CDR3nt: TGTGCCAGCAGCCAGGGGACTTTTGGCTACACCTTC

v_gene: TRBV5-1
len: 16
abundance: .
d_gene: .
j_gene: TRBJ2-2
CDR3aa: CASSLDTPGVTGELFF
CDR3nt: TGCGCCAGCAGCTTGGACACCCCGGGAGTCACCGGGGAGCTGTTTTTT

v_gene: TRBV3-1/TRBV3-2
len: 16
abundance: .
d_gene: .
j_gene: TRBJ2-5
CDR3aa: CASSQPGGSGQETQYF
CDR3nt: TGTGCCAGCAGTCAGCCCGGAGGATCGGGTCAAGAGACCCAGTACTTC

v_gene: TRBV7-2
len: 13
abundance: once
d_gene: TRBD1
j_gene: TRBJ1-2
CDR3aa: CASSQDRVGGYTF
CDR3nt: TGTGCCAGCAGCCAGGACAGGGTGGGCGGCTACACCTTC

v_gene: TRBV7-6
len: 16
abundance: .
d_gene: .
j_gene: TRBJ2-5
CDR3aa: CASSVIGGGPEETQYF
CDR3nt: TGTGCCAGTAGCGTAATTGGGGGGGGGCCGGAAGAGACCCAGTACTTC

v_gene: TRBV10-1
len: 18
abundance: few
d_gene: .
j_gene: TRBJ1-5
CDR3aa: CASTSGNRAPYSNQPQHF
CDR3nt: TGCGCCAGCACCTCAGGGAACAGGGCCCCCTATAGCAATCAGCCCCAGCATTTT

v_gene: TRBV19
len: 16
abundance: .
d_gene: TRBD1
j_gene: TRBJ1-6
CDR3aa: CASRGQVFSYNSPLHF
CDR3nt: TGTGCCAGTAGGGGACAGGTTTTCTCCTATAATTCACCCCTCCACTTT

v_gene: TRBV3-1/TRBV3-2
len: 14
abundance: few
d_gene: TRBD1
j_gene: TRBJ1-1
CDR3aa: CAARGRGYNTEAFF
CDR3nt: TGTGCCGCGAGGGGGCGCGGGTACAACACTGAAGCTTTCTTT

v_gene: TRBV6-5
len: 14
abundance: .
d_gene: .
j_gene: TRBJ2-2
CDR3aa: CASRQGPNTGELFF
CDR3nt: TGTGCCAGCAGGCAGGGTCCGAACACCGGGGAGCTGTTTTTT

v_gene: TRBV5-1
len: 16
abundance: .
d_gene: TRBD1
j_gene: TRBJ1-2
CDR3aa: CASGGGQGAINYGYTF
CDR3nt: TGCGCCAGCGGAGGGGGGCAGGGGGCGATTAACTATGGCTACACCTTC

v_gene: TRBV5-4
len: 15
abundance: .
d_gene: .
j_gene: TRBJ1-1
CDR3aa: CASSLFDFWNTEAFF
CDR3nt: TGTGCCAGCAGCTTGTTCGACTTTTGGAACACTGAAGCTTTCTTT

v_gene: TRBV28
len: 15
abundance: .
d_gene: .
j_gene: TRBJ2-1
CDR3aa: CASNPETDRLISKVF
CDR3nt: TGTGCCAGCAATCCCGAAACCGACAGGTTAATAAGTAAGGTCTTC

v_gene: TRBV14
len: 12
abundance: .
d_gene: TRBD1
j_gene: TRBJ1-2
CDR3aa: CASSLGTGGYTF
CDR3nt: TGTGCCAGCAGCCTGGGGACAGGAGGCTACACCTTC

v_gene: TRBV6-2/TRBV6-3
len: 15
abundance: few
d_gene: .
j_gene: TRBJ2-3
CDR3aa: CASSYGGISTDTQYF
CDR3nt: TGTGCCAGCAGTTACGGAGGGATTAGCACAGATACGCAGTATTTT

v_gene: TRBV29-1
len: 15
abundance: .
d_gene: TRBD1
j_gene: TRBJ1-1
CDR3aa: CSVEMGQWVNTEAFF
CDR3nt: TGCAGCGTTGAGATGGGACAGTGGGTAAACACTGAAGCTTTCTTT

v_gene: TRBV19
len: 17
abundance: .
d_gene: .
j_gene: TRBJ1-2
CDR3aa: CASSMNLQGWSNYGYTF
CDR3nt: TGTGCCAGTAGTATGAACCTCCAGGGTTGGAGTAACTATGGCTACACCTTC

v_gene: TRBV18
len: 13
abundance: .
d_gene: .
j_gene: TRBJ1-1
CDR3aa: CASSPDRWAEAFF
CDR3nt: TGTGCCAGCTCACCCGACAGGTGGGCTGAAGCTTTCTTT

v_gene: TRBV7-8
len: 15
abundance: .
d_gene: .
j_gene: TRBJ2-6
CDR3aa: CASSLNGFGANVLTF
CDR3nt: TGTGCCAGCAGCTTAAACGGGTTTGGGGCCAACGTCCTGACTTTC

v_gene: TRBV2
len: 14
abundance: .
d_gene: TRBD1
j_gene: TRBJ1-2
CDR3aa: CASSVEDRVSGYTF
CDR3nt: TGTGCCAGCAGTGTCGAGGACAGGGTTAGCGGCTACACCTTC

v_gene: TRBV6-5
len: 13
abundance: .
d_gene: .
j_gene: TRBJ1-4
CDR3aa: CASRLGWEEKLFF
CDR3nt: TGTGCCAGCAGGTTAGGGTGGGAGGAAAAACTGTTTTTT

v_gene: TRBV28
len: 15
abundance: once
d_gene: .
j_gene: TRBJ1-5
CDR3aa: CASSLTGWLNQPQHF
CDR3nt: TGTGCCAGCAGTCTGACAGGCTGGCTCAATCAGCCCCAGCATTTT

v_gene: TRBV18
len: 14
abundance: .
d_gene: .
j_gene: TRBJ2-1
CDR3aa: CASSPPTAYNEQFF
CDR3nt: TGTGCCAGCTCACCACCGACAGCATACAATGAGCAGTTCTTC

v_gene: TRBV7-8
len: 15
abundance: .
d_gene: .
j_gene: TRBJ1-2
CDR3aa: CASSFQGALNYGYTF
CDR3nt: TGTGCCAGCAGCTTTCAGGGTGCGCTTAACTATGGCTACACCTTC

v_gene: TRBV6-1
len: 13
abundance: .
d_gene: .
j_gene: TRBJ1-5
CDR3aa: CASSEVLGQPQHF
CDR3nt: TGTGCCAGCAGTGAAGTACTAGGTCAGCCCCAGCATTTT

v_gene: TRBV12-5
len: 15
abundance: once
d_gene: TRBD1
j_gene: TRBJ1-5
CDR3aa: CASGQGQGGNQPQHF
CDR3nt: TGTGCTAGTGGTCAGGGACAGGGGGGGAATCAGCCCCAGCATTTT

v_gene: TRBV2
len: 15
abundance: .
d_gene: TRBD1
j_gene: TRBJ2-2
CDR3aa: CASSEHRGDVGELFF
CDR3nt: TGTGCCAGCAGTGAGCACAGGGGGGACGTCGGGGAGCTGTTTTTT

v_gene: TRBV7-6
len: 15
abundance: .
d_gene: .
j_gene: TRBJ2-6
CDR3aa: CASSVGGSGANVLTF
CDR3nt: TGTGCAAGCTCTGTAGGGGGCTCTGGGGCCAACGTCCTGACTTTC

v_gene: TRBV10-3
len: 14
abundance: .
d_gene: .
j_gene: TRBJ1-1
CDR3aa: CAISDLGGNTEAFF
CDR3nt: TGTGCCATCAGTGACCTGGGGGGGAACACTGAAGCTTTCTTT

v_gene: TRBV10-1
len: 14
abundance: .
d_gene: TRBD1
j_gene: TRBJ1-1
CDR3aa: CASSSGTANTEAFF
CDR3nt: TGCGCCAGCAGCTCCGGGACAGCGAACACTGAAGCTTTCTTT

v_gene: TRBV5-1
len: 14
abundance: .
d_gene: .
j_gene: TRBJ2-2
CDR3aa: CASSGQSNTGELFF
CDR3nt: TGCGCCAGCTCCGGACAATCGAACACCGGGGAGCTGTTTTTT

v_gene: TRBV27
len: 13
abundance: few
d_gene: TRBD1
j_gene: TRBJ1-2
CDR3aa: CASRSDYRGGYTF
CDR3nt: TGTGCCAGCAGGAGCGATTACAGGGGTGGCTACACCTTC

v_gene: TRBV28
len: 13
abundance: .
d_gene: .
j_gene: TRBJ1-2
CDR3aa: CASSATVYYGYTF
CDR3nt: TGTGCCAGCAGTGCGACAGTTTACTATGGCTACACCTTC

v_gene: TRBV28
len: 15
abundance: .
d_gene: TRBD1
j_gene: TRBJ1-5
CDR3aa: CASSFGQGENQPQHF
CDR3nt: TGTGCCAGCAGTTTCGGGCAGGGGGAGAATCAGCCCCAGCATTTT